These 21 T cell receptor beta chains originate from one sample sequenced in a study of blood T cell repertoires in COVID-19. Here immunoSEQ multiplex PCR was the method, and the copy in TCRdb shows in-frame clones only, minus some. The sample has roughly 400,000 clones, 88% seen once. Sequencing input: PBMCs or T cells enriched from blood (not recorded which). Every receptor here comes from a young woman who had been exposed to COVID-19.

The rearrangement joins TRBV5-4 to TRBJ2-5; 10 nucleotides align to TRBD2. The CDR3 spans 17 residues. V lost 0 bases, J lost 1 base, and 6 bases stayed unmatched. Germline V gene lookup returns CDR1 SGHNT and CDR2 YYREEE (reference sequence). CDR3 loop: CASSLGQSSGGQETQYF. The CDR3 DNA follows: TGTGCCAGCAGCTTGGGGCAGTCTAGCGGGGGCCAAGAGACCCAGTACTTC.

The CDR3 sequence: CASSPTGGGAGGYTF. The CDR3 nucleotides read TGTGCCAGCAGCCCCACAGGAGGGGGCGCGGGGGGCTACACCTTC. This rearrangement joins TRBV9 to TRBJ1-2; TRBD1 matches at 7 bases. Germline V lookup: CDR1 SGDLS, CDR2 YYNGEE. The J segment lost 8 bases and the V segment lost 4 bases, leaving 14 bases of the junction unmatched. The CDR3 extends over 15 amino acids.

The chain carries TRBV28 and TRBJ1-5; D unresolved. Trimming stripped 7 bases from V and 2 bases from J, with 9 bases between. Per the germline V gene, CDR1 is MDHEN and CDR2 is SYDVKM. The CDR3 runs to 13 residues. As DNA, the CDR3 is TGTGCCAGCACCCCATTAGGCAATCAGCCCCAGCATTTT. Amino acids: CASTPLGNQPQHF.

The CDR3 here is CASSRGYTF. In DNA, the CDR3 is TGTGCCAGTTCGAGGGGCTACACCTTC. The chain couples TRBV19 to TRBJ1-2; D call uncertain. The V end was cut by 8 bases, the J end by 8 bases, with 6 bases between. CDR1 and CDR2 from the germline V gene are LNHDA and SQIVND (reference sequence). The length of the CDR3 is 9 residues.

J is TRBJ2-7 and V is TRBV5-8, with 9 nucleotides matching TRBD2. Germline values: CDR1 SGHTS, CDR2 YDEGEE. The J segment lost 3 bases and the V segment lost 6 bases, leaving 13 bases of the junction unmatched. The CDR3 runs to 16 residues. The DNA for the CDR3 is TGTGCCAGCAACACCGCGGTGATAGCGGGAGTCTACGAGCAGTACTTC. Protein: CASNTAVIAGVYEQYF.

The rearrangement uses TRBV9 and TRBJ2-1; the match to TRBD2 covers 11 bases. The CDR3 is 16 residues long. V lost 1 base to trimming and J lost 6 bases; unmatched junction nucleotides: 6. CDR1 SGDLS and CDR2 YYNGEE come from the germline V gene. CDR3 sequence reads: CASSVFSGGASNEQFF. The CDR3 DNA reads TGTGCCAGCAGCGTATTTAGCGGGGGGGCCTCCAATGAGCAGTTCTTC.

CDR3 region: CASSYTNEKLFF. The CDR3 coding sequence is TGCGCCAGCAGTTATACTAATGAAAAACTGTTTTTT. The chain employs TRBV5-1 and TRBJ1-4; D is ambiguous. Trimming left V 5 bases short and J 2 bases short, with 4 bases between. This CDR3 contains 12 residues. Germline CDR1 SGHRS, CDR2 YFSETQ.

V usage is TRBV3-1 (or the pseudogene TRBV3-2) and J usage is TRBJ1-3, with D unclear. Germline V CDR1 and CDR2: LGHDT, YNNKEL (reference sequence). The CDR3 is made up of 13 amino acids. The ends were cut back, 4 bases at V and 4 bases at J, with 8 bases in the middle. For the CDR3, the DNA is TGTGCCAGCAGCCCCTCGCGAGGAAACACCATATATTTT. Its translation is CASSPSRGNTIYF.

The count of this clone is one. The V gene is TRBV14, the J gene TRBJ1-6, with D perhaps matching TRBD1 (6 bases). The germline CDR1 and CDR2 sequences are SGHDN and FVKESK. V was shortened by 7 bases and J by 3 bases, with 10 bases between the two germline ends. The CDR3 is made up of 14 amino acids. The CDR3 nucleotides are TGTGCCAGCAAACAGGGAAACTATAATTCACCCCTCCACTTT. Its protein is CASKQGNYNSPLHF.

The V gene is TRBV3-1 (or the pseudogene TRBV3-2), the J gene TRBJ2-7; unclear D gene. Trimming stripped 0 bases from V and 5 bases from J, with 11 bases between. This CDR3 is 14 amino acids long. CDR1 and CDR2 from the germline V gene are LGHDT and YNNKEL (reference sequence). CDR3 residues: CASSQDLPSNEQYF. As DNA, the CDR3 is TGTGCCAGCAGCCAAGACCTCCCCTCTAACGAGCAGTACTTC.

This clone appeared a single time. The chain uses TRBV7-9 and TRBJ1-3; D is undetermined. V dropped 3 bases and J dropped 3 bases, with 15 bases sitting between them. CDR1 and CDR2 from the germline V gene are SEHNR and FQNEAQ (reference sequence). CDR3 size: 16 residues. The DNA for the CDR3 is TGTGCCAGCAGCTTGGGAGATGGGTTCGGTGGAAACACCATATATTTT. Amino acids: CASSLGDGFGGNTIYF. Filled out from reference TRBV7-9 and TRBJ1-3, the complete variable domain reads DTGVSQNPRHKITKRGQNVTFRCDPISEHNRLYWYRQTLGQGPEFLTYFQNEAQLEKSRLLSDRFSAERPKGSFSTLEIQRTEQGDSAMYLCASSLGDGFGGNTIYFGEGSWLTVV.

The rearrangement joins TRBV2 to TRBJ2-2, with TRBD1 matching over 10 bases. From germline, CDR1 is SNHLY and CDR2 FYNNEI. V shed 7 bases, J shed 11 bases, and the junction held 7 bases outside the gene matches. The CDR3 covers 13 residues. CDR3 sequence reads: CASMGQGLGELFF. The DNA for the CDR3 is TGTGCCAGCATGGGACAGGGGTTGGGCGAGCTGTTTTTT.

In its sample, this clone was seen once. V and J are TRBV5-6 and TRBJ2-7; 8 bases are a match to TRBD1. The CDR3 spans 14 residues. Trimming removed 0 bases from V and 4 bases from J; junction bases left unmatched: 3. Germline lookup yields CDR1 SGHDT and CDR2 YYEEEE. CDR3 sequence reads: CASSLVDRGYEQYF. The CDR3 coding sequence is TGTGCCAGCAGCTTGGTTGACAGGGGATACGAGCAGTACTTC.

V and J are TRBV5-4 and TRBJ2-2, with TRBD2 matching over 7 bases. V trimming: 4 bases; J trimming: 4 bases; junction bases outside the gene matches: 7. The germline V gene has CDR1 SGHNT and CDR2 YYREEE (reference sequence). The CDR3 is 15 residues long. The CDR3: CASSVRTSGTGELFF. CDR3 DNA: TGTGCCAGCAGCGTTAGGACTAGTGGCACCGGGGAGCTGTTTTTT.

This clone was counted a few times. This chain connects TRBV7-8 to TRBJ2-1; 7 nucleotides align to TRBD2. V lost 2 bases and J lost 0; bases outside the gene matches: 4. From germline, CDR1 is SGHVS and CDR2 FQNEAQ. This CDR3 comprises 16 residues. The CDR3 bases are TGTGCCAGCAGCTTATGGGGGGGAAGCTCCTACAATGAGCAGTTCTTC. Protein: CASSLWGGSSYNEQFF.

J is TRBJ1-4 and V is TRBV5-6; tentatively, D is TRBD1 (6 bases). Germline CDR1 is SGHDT and CDR2 is YYEEEE. Deletions cut 0 bases from V and 8 bases from J, with 11 bases between. CDR3 length equals 14 residues. The CDR3 DNA follows: TGTGCCAGCAGCTTGGACCCTCAGGGGGAAAAACTGTTTTTT. This gives the protein CASSLDPQGEKLFF.

This chain uses TRBV5-4 with TRBJ1-4, with TRBD1 matching 7 bases. J lost 8 bases, V lost 0 bases, and 4 bases had no gene match. The length of the CDR3 is 14 residues. The germline gives CDR1 SGHNT, CDR2 YYREEE (reference sequence). CDR3 region: CASSLGTGREKLFF. CDR3 nucleotide sequence: TGTGCCAGCAGCTTGGGGACAGGTCGCGAAAAACTGTTTTTT.

V gene TRBV10-1 combines with J gene TRBJ2-2, with 12 bases fitting TRBD2. This CDR3 spans 17 amino acids. V lost 0 bases to trimming and J lost 6 bases; unmatched junction nucleotides: 5. Looked up from germline, CDR1 is WNHNN and CDR2 is SYGVQD (reference sequence). CDR3 loop: CASSESLAGGRAGELFF. The CDR3 DNA sequence: TGCGCCAGCAGTGAGTCACTAGCGGGAGGTCGGGCCGGGGAGCTGTTTTTT.

The chain links TRBV28 to TRBJ1-1; TRBD1 matches 8 bases. The CDR3 runs to 13 residues. Germline-derived CDR1 and CDR2 are MDHEN and SYDVKM. Losses at the gene ends were 6 bases for V and 7 bases for J; bases not matched to a gene: 7. CDR3 nucleotide sequence: TGTGCCAGCAGGAAGCAGGGGGCAGTTGAAGCTTTCTTT. This sequence encodes CASRKQGAVEAFF.

The sample holds one count of this clone. This rearrangement joins TRBV7-6 to TRBJ2-7, with TRBD1 matching 8 bases. This CDR3 is 16 amino acids long. Germline V gene sequence: CDR1 SGHVS, CDR2 FNYEAQ. V was pared by 3 bases and J by 4 bases, with 11 bases of the junction left unmatched. The CDR3 DNA sequence: TGTGCCAGCAGCTTGCTTACCGGGACAGGAGCATACGAGCAGTACTTC. It is translated as CASSLLTGTGAYEQYF.

The chain couples TRBV7-6 to TRBJ2-7, with a tentative D call TRBD2 (5 bases). The CDR3 loop spans 15 amino acids. Trimming left V 5 bases short and J 3 bases short, with 17 bases between. CDR1 SGHVS and CDR2 FNYEAQ come from the germline V gene. CDR3 coding DNA: TGTGCCAGCAGCCTTGGTGACGGGGAAAACTACGAGCAGTACTTC. Translation: CASSLGDGENYEQYF.